This T cell receptor beta chain comes out of a study of healthy donors' naive CD4 and CD8 T cells. Study conclusions and caveats: Roughly 13% of CD4/CD8 propensity variance appeared explained by V, J and CDR3 charge.

A single count supports this clonotype. Its target is unknown. A linear amplification protocol produced the TCR libraries from 500 ng of total RNA. TCRdb reanalysed the reads using MiXCR and keeps one entry per CDR3 protein. The table records around 180,000 distinct CDR3 sequences, about 70% of them present only once. CDR3 size: 14 residues. V was pared by 4 bases and J by 3 bases, with 10 bases between. The germline V gene has CDR1 MNHNY and CDR2 SVGAGI (reference sequence). The sample consisted of naive CD4+ and CD8+ T cells sorted from blood, pooled from several donors. The J gene is TRBJ2-1, the V gene TRBV6-6; maybe TRBD2 (6 bases). This receptor was identified in a pool of human donors in good health; the sample pools cells from several healthy donors. In DNA form, the CDR3 reads TGTGCCAGCAGTTGGCAGGGACTCTACAATGAGCAGTTCTTC. It codes for CASSWQGLYNEQFF.